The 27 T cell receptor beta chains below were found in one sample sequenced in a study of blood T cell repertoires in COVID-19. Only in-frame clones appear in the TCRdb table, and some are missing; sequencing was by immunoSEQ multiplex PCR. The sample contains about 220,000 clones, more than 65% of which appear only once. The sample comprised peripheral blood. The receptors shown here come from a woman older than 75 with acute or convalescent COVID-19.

This CDR3 is CASSLVGEYYGYTF. For the CDR3, the DNA is TGTGCCAGCAGCTTGGTGGGAGAATACTATGGCTACACCTTC. The chain recombines TRBV5-8 with TRBJ1-2; D unresolved. The CDR3 contains 14 residues. Germline lookup yields CDR1 SGHTS and CDR2 YDEGEE. Trimming left V 0 bases short and J 3 bases short, with 9 bases between.

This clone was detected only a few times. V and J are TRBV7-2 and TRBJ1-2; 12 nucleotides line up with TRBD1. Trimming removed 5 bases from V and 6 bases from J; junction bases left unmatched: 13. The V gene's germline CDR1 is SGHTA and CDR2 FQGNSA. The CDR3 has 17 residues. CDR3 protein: CASSTTSGTGGFNGYTF. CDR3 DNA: TGTGCCAGCAGCACAACATCCGGGACAGGGGGCTTTAATGGCTACACCTTC. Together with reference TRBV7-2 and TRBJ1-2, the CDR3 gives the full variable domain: GAGVSQSPSNKVTEKGKDVELRCDPISGHTALYWYRQSLGQGLEFLIYFQGNSAPDKSGLPSDRFSAERTGGSVSTLTIQRTQQEDSAVYLCASSTTSGTGGFNGYTFGSGTRLTVV.

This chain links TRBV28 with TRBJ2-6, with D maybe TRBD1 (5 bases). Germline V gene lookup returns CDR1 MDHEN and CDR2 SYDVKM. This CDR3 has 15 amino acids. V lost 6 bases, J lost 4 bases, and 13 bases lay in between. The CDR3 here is CASSRPRGGANVLTF. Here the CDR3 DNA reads TGTGCCAGCAGCCGCCCTAGGGGAGGGGCCAACGTCCTGACTTTC. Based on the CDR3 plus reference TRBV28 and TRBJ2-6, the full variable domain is DVKVTQSSRYLVKRTGEKVFLECVQDMDHENMFWYRQDPGLGLRLIYFSYDVKMKEKGDIPEGYSVSREKKERFSLILESASTNQTSMYLCASSRPRGGANVLTFGAGSRLTVL.

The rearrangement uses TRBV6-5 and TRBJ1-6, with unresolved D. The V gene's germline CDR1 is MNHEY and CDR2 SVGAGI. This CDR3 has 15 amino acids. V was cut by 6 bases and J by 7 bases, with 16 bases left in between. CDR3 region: CASSFTAGGNSPLHF. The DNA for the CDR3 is TGTGCCAGCAGCTTCACGGCGGGAGGAAATTCACCCCTCCACTTT.

CDR3 nucleotides: TGTGCCAGCAGGAGCGGGGCAGCCTATGGCTACACCTTC. The encoded protein is CASRSGAAYGYTF. V and J are TRBV6-5 and TRBJ1-2; D perhaps matches TRBD1 (5 bases). V was pared by 6 bases and J by 4 bases, with 12 bases between. From germline, CDR1 is MNHEY and CDR2 SVGAGI. The CDR3 runs to 13 residues.

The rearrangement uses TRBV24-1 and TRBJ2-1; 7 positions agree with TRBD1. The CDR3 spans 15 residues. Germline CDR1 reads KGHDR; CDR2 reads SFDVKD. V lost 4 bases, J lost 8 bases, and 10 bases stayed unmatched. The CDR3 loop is CATSDKQLDRDEQFF. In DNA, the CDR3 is TGTGCCACCAGTGACAAACAACTCGACAGGGATGAGCAGTTCTTC.

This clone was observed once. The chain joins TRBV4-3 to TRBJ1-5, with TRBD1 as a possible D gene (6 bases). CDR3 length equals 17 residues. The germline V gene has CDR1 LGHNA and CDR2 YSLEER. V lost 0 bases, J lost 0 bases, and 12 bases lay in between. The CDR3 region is CASSQDLMDSSNQPQHF. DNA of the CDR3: TGCGCCAGCAGCCAAGACCTGATGGACAGTAGCAATCAGCCCCAGCATTTT.

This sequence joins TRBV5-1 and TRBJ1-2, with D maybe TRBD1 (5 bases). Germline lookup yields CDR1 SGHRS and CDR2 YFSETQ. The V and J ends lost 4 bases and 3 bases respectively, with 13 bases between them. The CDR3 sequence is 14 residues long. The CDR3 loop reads CASSVDIPDYGYTF. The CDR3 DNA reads TGCGCCAGCAGCGTGGACATTCCTGACTATGGCTACACCTTC.

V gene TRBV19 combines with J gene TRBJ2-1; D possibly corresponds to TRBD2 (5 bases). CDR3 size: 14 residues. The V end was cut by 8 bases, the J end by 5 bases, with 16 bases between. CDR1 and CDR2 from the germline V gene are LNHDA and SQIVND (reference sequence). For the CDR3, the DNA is TGTGCCAGTGGCGAGGGAGCGTGGGACAATGAGCAGTTCTTC. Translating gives CASGEGAWDNEQFF.

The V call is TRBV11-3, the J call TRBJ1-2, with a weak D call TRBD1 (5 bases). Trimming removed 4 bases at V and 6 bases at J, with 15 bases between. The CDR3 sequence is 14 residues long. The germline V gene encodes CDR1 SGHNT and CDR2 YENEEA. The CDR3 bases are TGTGCCAGCAGCTCCCTAGGTTTGGGGCATGGCTACACCTTC. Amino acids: CASSSLGLGHGYTF.

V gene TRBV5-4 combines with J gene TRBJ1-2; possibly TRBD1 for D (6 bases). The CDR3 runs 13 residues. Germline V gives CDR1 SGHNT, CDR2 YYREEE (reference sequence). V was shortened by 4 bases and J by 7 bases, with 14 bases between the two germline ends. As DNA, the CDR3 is TGTGCCAGCAGCCCCGACAGGTACGGTGGCTACACCTTC. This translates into CASSPDRYGGYTF.

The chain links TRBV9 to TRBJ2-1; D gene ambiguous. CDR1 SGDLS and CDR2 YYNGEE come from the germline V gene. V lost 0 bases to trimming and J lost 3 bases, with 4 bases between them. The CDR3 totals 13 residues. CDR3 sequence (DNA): TGTGCCAGCAGCGTAGACTACTACAATGAGCAGTTCTTC. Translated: CASSVDYYNEQFF.

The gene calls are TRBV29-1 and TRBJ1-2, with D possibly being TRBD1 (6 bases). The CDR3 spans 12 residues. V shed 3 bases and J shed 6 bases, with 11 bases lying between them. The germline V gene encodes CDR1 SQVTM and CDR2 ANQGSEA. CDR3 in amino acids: CSVERGLDGYTF. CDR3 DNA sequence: TGCAGCGTTGAGCGGGGGCTCGATGGCTACACCTTC.

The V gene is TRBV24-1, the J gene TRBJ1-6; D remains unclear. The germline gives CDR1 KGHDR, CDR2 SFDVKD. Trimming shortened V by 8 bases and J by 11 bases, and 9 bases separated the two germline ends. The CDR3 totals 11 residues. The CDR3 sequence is CATNSRTPLHF. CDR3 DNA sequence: TGTGCCACCAACTCGAGGACACCCCTCCACTTT.

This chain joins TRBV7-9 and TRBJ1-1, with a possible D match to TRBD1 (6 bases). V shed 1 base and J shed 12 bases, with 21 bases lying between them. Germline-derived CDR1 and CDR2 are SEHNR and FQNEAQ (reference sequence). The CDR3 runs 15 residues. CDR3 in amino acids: CASSLGPGDQYGSFF. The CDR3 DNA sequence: TGTGCCAGCAGCTTAGGCCCAGGGGATCAGTACGGGTCTTTCTTT.

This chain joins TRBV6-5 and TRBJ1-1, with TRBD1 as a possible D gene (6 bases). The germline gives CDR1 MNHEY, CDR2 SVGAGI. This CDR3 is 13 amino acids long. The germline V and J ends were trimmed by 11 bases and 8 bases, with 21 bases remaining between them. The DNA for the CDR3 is TGTGCCGGCCGACTTACGACAGGCTCCGAAGCTTTCTTT. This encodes CAGRLTTGSEAFF.

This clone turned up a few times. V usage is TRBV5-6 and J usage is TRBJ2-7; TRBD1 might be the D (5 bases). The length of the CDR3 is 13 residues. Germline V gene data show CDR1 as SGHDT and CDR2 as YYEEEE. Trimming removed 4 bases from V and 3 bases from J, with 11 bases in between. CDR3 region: CASSRADSYEQYF. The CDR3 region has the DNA TGTGCCAGCAGCCGTGCCGACAGCTACGAGCAGTACTTC.

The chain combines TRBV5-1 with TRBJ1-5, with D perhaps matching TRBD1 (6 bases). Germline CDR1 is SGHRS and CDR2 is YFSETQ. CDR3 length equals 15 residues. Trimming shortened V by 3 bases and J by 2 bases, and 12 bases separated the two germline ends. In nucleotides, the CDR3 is TGCGCCAGCAGCTGGGACAATATGGGCAATCAGCCCCAGCATTTT. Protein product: CASSWDNMGNQPQHF.

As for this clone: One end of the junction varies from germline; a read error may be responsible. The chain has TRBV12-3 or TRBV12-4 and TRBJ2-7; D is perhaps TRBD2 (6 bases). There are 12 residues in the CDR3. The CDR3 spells CASSLNGPGRFF. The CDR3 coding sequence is TGTGCCAGCAGTTTAAATGGGCCAGGGAGGTTCTTC.

The CDR3 DNA reads as TGTGCCAGCAGCTTAGGTGCTAGCGGGGGACAGACCCAGTACTTC. This sequence encodes CASSLGASGGQTQYF. The chain carries TRBV7-2 and TRBJ2-5, with 10 bases fitting TRBD2. The germline CDR1 and CDR2 sequences are SGHTA and FQGNSA. J lost 6 bases, V lost 1 base, and 5 bases had no gene match. The CDR3 has 15 amino acids.

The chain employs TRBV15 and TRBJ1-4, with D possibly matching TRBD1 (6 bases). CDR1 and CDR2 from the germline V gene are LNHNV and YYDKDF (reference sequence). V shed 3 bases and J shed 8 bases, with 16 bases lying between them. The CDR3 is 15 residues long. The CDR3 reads CATSRDRDTTEKLFF. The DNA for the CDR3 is TGTGCCACCAGCAGGGACCGGGACACTACAGAAAAACTGTTTTTT.

This chain's CDR3 is CASSLKSGGHTEAFF. CDR3 bases: TGTGCCAGCAGCTTGAAATCAGGGGGCCATACTGAAGCTTTCTTT. The V gene is TRBV5-4, the J gene TRBJ1-1; 8 bases are shared with TRBD1. CDR3 length: 15 amino acids. The V gene's germline CDR1 is SGHNT and CDR2 YYREEE (reference sequence). The junction had 7 bases not matched to a gene; V was cut back by 1 base and J by 5 bases.

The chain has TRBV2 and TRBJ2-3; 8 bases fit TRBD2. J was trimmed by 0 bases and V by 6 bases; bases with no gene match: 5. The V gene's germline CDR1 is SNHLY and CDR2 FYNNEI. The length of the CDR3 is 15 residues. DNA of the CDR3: TGTGCCAGCAGGGACGGGGGGGCTAGCACAGATACGCAGTATTTT. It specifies CASRDGGASTDTQYF.

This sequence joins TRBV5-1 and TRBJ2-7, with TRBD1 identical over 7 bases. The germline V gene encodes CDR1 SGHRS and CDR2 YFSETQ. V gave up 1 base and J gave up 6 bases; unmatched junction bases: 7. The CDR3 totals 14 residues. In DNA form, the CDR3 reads TGCGCCAGCAGCTTGTCTACAGGGGACACCGAGCAGTACTTC. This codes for CASSLSTGDTEQYF. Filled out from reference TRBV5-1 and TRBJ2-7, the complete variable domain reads KAGVTQTPRYLIKTRGQQVTLSCSPISGHRSVSWYQQTPGQGLQFLFEYFSETQRNKGNFPGRFSGRQFSNSRSEMNVSTLELGDSALYLCASSLSTGDTEQYFGPGTRLTVT.

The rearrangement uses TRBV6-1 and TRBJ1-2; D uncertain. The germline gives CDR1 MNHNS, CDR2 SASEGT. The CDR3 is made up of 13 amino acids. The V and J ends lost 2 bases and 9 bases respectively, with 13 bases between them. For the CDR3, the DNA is TGTGCCAGCAGTGAACCCAGCGGGCGAAGCTACACCTTC. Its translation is CASSEPSGRSYTF.

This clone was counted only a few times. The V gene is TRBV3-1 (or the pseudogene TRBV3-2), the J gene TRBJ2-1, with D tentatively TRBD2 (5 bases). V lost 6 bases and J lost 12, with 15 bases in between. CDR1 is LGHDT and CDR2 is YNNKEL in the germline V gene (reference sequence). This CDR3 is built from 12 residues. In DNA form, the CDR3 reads TGTGCCAGCAGTTTCACGGGTGGAGGGCAGTTCTTC. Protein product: CASSFTGGGQFF.

This CDR3 reads CASSLVTGHGSGNTIYF. The CDR3 coding sequence is TGTGCCAGCAGCTTAGTAACCGGACACGGCTCTGGAAACACCATATATTTT. The chain links TRBV7-2 to TRBJ1-3; perhaps TRBD1 as D (5 bases). In germline, CDR1 is SGHTA, CDR2 FQGNSA. Trimming pared 1 base from V and 0 bases from J, leaving 13 bases between. The CDR3 consists of 17 residues.